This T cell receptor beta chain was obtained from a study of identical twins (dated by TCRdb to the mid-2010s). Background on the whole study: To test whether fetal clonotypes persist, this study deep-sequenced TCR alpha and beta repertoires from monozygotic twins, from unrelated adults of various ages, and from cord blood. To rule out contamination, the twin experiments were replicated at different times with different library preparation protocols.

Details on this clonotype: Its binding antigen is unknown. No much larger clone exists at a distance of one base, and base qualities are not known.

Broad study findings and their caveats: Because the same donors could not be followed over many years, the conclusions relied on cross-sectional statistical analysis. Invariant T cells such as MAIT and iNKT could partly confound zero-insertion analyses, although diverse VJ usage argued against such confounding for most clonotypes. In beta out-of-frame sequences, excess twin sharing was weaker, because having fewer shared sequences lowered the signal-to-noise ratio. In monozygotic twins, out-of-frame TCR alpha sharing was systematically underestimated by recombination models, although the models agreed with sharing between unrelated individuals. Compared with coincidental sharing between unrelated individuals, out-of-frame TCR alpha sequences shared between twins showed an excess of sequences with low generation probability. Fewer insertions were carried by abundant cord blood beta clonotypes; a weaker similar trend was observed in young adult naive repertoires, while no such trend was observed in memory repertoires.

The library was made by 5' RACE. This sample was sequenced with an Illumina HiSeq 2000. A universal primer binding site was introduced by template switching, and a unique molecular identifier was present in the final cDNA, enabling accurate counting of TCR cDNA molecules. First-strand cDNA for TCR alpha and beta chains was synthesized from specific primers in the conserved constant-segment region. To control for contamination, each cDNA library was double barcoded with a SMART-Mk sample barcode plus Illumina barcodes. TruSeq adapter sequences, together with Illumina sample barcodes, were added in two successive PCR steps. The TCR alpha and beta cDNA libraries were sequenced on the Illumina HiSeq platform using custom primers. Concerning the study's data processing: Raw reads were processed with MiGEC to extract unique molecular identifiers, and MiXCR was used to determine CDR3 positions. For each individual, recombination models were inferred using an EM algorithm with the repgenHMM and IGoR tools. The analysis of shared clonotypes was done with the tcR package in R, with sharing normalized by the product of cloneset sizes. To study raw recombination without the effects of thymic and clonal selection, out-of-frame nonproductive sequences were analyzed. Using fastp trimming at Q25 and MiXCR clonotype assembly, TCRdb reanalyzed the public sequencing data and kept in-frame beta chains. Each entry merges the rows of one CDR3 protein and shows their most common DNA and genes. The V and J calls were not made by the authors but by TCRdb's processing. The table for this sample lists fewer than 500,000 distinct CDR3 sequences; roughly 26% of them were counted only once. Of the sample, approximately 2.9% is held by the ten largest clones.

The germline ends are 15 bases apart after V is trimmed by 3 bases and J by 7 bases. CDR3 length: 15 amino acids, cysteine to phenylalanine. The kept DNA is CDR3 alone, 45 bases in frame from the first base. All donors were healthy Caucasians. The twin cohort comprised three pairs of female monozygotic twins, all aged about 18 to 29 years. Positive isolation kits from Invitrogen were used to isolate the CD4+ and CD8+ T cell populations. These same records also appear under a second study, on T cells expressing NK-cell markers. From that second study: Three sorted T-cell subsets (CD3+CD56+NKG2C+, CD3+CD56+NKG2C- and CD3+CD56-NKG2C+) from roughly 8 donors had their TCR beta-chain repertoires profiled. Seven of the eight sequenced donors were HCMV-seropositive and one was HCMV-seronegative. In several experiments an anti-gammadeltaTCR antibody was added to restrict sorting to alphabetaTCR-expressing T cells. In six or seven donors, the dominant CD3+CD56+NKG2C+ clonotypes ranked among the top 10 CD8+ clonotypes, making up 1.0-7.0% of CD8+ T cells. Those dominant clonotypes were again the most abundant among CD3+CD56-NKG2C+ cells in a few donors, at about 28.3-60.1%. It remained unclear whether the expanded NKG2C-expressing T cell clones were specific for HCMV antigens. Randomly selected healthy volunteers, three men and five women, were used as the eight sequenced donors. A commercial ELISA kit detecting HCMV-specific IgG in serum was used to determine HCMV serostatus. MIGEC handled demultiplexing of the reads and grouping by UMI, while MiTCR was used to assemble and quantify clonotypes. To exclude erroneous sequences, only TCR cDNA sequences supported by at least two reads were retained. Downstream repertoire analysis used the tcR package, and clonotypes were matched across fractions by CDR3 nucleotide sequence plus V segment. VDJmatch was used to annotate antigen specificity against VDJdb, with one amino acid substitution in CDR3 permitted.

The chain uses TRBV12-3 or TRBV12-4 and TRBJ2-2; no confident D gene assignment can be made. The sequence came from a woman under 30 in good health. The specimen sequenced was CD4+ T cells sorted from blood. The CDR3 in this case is CASSFGSVGGGELFF. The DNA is TGTGCCAGCAGTTTCGGTTCGGTGGGCGGCGGGGAGCTGTTTTTT.